Detailed here is one T cell receptor beta chain. TCRdb's table, derived via immunoSEQ multiplex PCR, lists solely in-frame clones and lacks some. The data contain a few hundred thousand clones, around 90% of them seen just once; the ten biggest clones take up approximately 5.2%. The sample originates from a study of blood T cell repertoires in COVID-19. V dropped 3 bases and J dropped 3; count of bases not matched to a gene: 4. The germline CDR1 and CDR2 sequences are LGHDT and YNNKEL (reference sequence). This CDR3 is 14 amino acids long. This chain uses TRBV3-1 (or the pseudogene TRBV3-2) with TRBJ2-5; 7 positions agree with TRBD2. Input material: PBMCs or T cells enriched from blood (not recorded which). This sequence was found in a woman aged 30 to 39 who had recovered from COVID-19. The CDR3 here is CASSHLADKETQYF. As DNA, the CDR3 is TGTGCCAGCAGCCACCTAGCGGATAAAGAGACCCAGTACTTC.